This record concerns one TCR beta chain sequence. These data belong to a study of blood T cell repertoires in COVID-19. For the study at large: From the United States, Italy and Spain came samples of acute and convalescent COVID-19. In each case, the material was cDNA or gDNA derived from T cells, B-cell-depleted T cells, or PBMCs.

The CDR3 runs to 14 residues. Germline V lookup: CDR1 SEHNR, CDR2 FQNEAQ (reference sequence). V lost 6 bases and J lost 6, with 14 bases in between. TCRdb's table, derived via immunoSEQ multiplex PCR, lists solely in-frame clones and lacks some. The table lists around 200,000 clones, roughly 80% of them singletons. The TCR comes from a woman between 40 and 50 years old with acute or convalescent COVID-19. The material sequenced was peripheral blood. The chain carries TRBV7-9 and TRBJ2-2, with D tentatively TRBD1 (6 bases). The CDR3 loop reads CASRQGPYPGELFF. Here the CDR3 DNA reads TGTGCCAGCAGGCAGGGGCCTTATCCCGGGGAGCTGTTTTTT.